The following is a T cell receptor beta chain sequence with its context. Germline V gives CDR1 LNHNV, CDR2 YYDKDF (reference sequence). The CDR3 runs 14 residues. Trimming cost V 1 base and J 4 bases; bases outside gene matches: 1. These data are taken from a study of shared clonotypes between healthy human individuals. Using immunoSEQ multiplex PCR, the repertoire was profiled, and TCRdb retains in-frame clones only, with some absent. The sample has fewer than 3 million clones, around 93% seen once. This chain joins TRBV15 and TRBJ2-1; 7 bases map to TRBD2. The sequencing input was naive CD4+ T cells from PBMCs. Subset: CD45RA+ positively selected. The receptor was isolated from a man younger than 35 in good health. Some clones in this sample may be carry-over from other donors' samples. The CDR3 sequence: CATSRAGLYNEQFF. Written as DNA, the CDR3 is TGTGCCACCAGCAGAGCGGGACTATACAATGAGCAGTTCTTC.